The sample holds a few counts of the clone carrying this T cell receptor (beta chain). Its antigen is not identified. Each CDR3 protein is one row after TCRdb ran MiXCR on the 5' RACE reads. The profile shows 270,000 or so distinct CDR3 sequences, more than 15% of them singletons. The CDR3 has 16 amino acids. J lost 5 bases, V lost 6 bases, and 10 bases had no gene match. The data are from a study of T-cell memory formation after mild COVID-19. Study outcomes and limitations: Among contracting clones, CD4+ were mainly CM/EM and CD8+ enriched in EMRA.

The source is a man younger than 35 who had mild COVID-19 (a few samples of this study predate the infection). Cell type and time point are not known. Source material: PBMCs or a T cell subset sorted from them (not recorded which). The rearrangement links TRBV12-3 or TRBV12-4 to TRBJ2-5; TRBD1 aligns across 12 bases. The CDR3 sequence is CASSSARDRGHETQYF. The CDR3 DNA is TGTGCCAGCAGCTCAGCCCGGGACAGGGGGCATGAGACCCAGTACTTC.